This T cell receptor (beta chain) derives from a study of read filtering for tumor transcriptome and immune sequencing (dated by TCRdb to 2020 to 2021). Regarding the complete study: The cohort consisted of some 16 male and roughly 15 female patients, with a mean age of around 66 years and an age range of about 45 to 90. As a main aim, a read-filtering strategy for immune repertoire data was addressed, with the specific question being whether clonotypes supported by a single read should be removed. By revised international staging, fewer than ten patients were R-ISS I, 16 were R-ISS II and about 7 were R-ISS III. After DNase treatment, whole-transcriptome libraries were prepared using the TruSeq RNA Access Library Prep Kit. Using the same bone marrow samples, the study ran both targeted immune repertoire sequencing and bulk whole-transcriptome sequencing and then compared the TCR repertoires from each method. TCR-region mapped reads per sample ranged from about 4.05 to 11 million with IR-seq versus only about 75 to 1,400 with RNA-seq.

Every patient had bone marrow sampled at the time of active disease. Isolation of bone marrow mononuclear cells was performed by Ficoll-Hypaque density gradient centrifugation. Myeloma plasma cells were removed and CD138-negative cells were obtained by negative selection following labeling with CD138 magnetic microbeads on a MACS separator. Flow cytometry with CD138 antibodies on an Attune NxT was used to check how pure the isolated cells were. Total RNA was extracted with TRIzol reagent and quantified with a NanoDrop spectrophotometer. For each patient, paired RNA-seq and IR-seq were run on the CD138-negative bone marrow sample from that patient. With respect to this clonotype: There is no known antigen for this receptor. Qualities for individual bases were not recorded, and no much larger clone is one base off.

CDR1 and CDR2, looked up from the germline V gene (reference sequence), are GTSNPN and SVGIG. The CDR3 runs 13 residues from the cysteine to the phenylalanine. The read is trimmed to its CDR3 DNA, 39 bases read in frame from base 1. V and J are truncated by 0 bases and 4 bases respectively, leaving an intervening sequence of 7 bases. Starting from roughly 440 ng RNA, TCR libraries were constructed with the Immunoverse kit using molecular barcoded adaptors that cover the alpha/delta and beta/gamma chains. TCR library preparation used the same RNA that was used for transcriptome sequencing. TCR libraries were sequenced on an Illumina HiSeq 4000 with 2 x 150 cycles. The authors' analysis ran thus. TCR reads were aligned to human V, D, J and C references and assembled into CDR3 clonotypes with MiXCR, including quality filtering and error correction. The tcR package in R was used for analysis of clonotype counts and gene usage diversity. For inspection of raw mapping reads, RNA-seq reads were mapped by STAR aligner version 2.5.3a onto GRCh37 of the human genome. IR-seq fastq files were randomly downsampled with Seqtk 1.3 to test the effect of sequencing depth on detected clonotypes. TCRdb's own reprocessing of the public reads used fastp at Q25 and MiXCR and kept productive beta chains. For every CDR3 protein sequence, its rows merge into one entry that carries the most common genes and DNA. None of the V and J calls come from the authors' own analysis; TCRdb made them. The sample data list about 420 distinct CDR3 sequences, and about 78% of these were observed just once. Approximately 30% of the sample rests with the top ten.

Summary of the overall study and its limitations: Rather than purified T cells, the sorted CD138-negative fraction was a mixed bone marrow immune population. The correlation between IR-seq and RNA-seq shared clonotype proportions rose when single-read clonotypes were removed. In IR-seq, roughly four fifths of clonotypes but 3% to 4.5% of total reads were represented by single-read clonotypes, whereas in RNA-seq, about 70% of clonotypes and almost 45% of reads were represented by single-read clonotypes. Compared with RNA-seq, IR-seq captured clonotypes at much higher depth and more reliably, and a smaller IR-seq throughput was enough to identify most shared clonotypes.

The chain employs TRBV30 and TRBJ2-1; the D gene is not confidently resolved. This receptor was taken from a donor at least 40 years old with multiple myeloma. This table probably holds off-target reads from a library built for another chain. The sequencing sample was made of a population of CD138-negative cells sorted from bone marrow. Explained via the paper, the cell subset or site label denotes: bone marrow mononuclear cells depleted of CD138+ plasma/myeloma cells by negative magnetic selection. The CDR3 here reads CAWSVLQYNEQFF. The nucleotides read TGTGCCTGGAGTGTTCTACAGTACAATGAGCAGTTCTTC. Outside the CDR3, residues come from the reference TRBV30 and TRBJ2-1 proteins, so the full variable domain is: SQTIHQWPATLVQPVGSPLSLECTVEGTSNPNLYWYRQAAGRGLQLLFYSVGIGQISSEVPQNLSASRPQDRQFILSSKKLLLSDSGFYLCAWSVLQYNEQFFGPGTRLTVL.